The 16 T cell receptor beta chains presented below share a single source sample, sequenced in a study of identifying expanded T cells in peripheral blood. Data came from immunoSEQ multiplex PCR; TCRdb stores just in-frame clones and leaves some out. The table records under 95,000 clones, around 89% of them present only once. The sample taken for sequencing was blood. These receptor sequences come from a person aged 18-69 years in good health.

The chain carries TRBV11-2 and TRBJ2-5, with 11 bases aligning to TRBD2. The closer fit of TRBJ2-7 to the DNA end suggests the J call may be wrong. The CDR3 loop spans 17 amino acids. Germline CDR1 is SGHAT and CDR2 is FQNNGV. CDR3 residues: CASSSPRLAGFIYEQYF. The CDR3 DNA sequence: TGTGCCAGCAGCTCCCCCAGACTAGCGGGATTCATCTACGAGCAGTACTTC.

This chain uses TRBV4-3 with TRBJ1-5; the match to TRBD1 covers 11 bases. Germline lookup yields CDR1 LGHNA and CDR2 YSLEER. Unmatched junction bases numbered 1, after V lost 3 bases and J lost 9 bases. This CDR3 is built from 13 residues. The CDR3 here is CASSQDRGRPQHF. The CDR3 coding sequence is TGCGCCAGCAGCCAGGACAGGGGGCGGCCCCAGCATTTT.

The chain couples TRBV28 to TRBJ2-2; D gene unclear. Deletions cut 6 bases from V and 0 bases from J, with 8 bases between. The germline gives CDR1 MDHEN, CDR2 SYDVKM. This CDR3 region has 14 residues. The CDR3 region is CASRDHANTGELFF. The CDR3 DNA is TGTGCCAGCAGGGATCATGCGAACACCGGGGAGCTGTTTTTT.

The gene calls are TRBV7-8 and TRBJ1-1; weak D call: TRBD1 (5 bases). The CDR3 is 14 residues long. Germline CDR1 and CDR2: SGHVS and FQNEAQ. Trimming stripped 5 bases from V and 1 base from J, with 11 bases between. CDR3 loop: CASSRNTGNTEAFF. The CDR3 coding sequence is TGTGCCAGCAGCCGGAACACAGGGAACACTGAAGCTTTCTTT.

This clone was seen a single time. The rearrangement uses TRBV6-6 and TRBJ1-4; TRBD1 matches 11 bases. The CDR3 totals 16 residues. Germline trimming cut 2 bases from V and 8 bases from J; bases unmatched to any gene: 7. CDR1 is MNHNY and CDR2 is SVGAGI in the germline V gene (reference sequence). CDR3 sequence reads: CASSYQPGTGGEKLFF. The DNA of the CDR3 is TGTGCCAGCAGTTACCAACCCGGGACAGGGGGAGAAAAACTGTTTTTT.

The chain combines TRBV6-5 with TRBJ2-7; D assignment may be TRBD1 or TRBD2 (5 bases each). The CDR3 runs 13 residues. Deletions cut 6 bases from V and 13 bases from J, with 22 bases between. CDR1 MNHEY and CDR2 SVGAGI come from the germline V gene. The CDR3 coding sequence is TGTGCCAGCAGACCCCCGGGACGCAACCCCATTTACTTC. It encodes CASRPPGRNPIYF.

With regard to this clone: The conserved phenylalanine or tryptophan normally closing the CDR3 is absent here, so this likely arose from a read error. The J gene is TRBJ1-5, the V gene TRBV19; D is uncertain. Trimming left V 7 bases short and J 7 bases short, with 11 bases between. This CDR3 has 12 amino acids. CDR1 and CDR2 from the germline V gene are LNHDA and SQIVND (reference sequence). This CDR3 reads CASNDGLQPQHS. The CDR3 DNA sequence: TGTGCCAGTAACGACGGGCTACAGCCCCAGCATTCT.

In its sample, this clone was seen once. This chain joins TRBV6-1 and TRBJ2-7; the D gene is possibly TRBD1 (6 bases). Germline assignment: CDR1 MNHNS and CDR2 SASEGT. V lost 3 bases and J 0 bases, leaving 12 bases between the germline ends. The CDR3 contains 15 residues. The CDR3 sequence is CASSDQGQSSYEQYF. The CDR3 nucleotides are TGTGCCAGCAGTGACCAAGGACAGTCCTCCTACGAGCAGTACTTC.

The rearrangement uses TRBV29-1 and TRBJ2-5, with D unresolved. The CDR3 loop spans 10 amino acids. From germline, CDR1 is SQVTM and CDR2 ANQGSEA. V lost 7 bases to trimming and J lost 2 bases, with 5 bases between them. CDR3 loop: CSGWQETQYF. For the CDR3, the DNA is TGCAGCGGGTGGCAAGAGACCCAGTACTTC.

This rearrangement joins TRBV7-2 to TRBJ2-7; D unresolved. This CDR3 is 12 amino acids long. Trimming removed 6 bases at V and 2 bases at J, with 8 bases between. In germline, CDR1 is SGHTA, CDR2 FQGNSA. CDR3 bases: TGTGCCAGCAGTCCGATTCCCTACGAGCAGTACTTC. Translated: CASSPIPYEQYF.

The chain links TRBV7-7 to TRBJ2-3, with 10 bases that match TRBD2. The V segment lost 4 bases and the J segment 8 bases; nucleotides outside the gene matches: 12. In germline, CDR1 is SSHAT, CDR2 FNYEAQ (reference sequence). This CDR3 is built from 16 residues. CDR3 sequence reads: CASSSALAGGFGTQYF. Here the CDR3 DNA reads TGTGCCAGCAGCTCCGCCTTAGCGGGAGGCTTCGGTACGCAGTATTTT.

The DNA of the CDR3 is TGTGCCAGCAGTTATGCGTTAGGGAAGGGGCAAGCTTTCTTT. Its translation: CASSYALGKGQAFF. This chain connects TRBV28 to TRBJ1-1, with a tentative D call TRBD1 (5 bases). Trimming took 4 bases from V and 9 from J, leaving 18 bases between them. The CDR3 consists of 14 residues. Germline V lookup: CDR1 MDHEN, CDR2 SYDVKM.

Written as DNA, the CDR3 is TGCGCCAGCAGCCCGCCGGGACAGGGAAGACTGGGGGCCAACGTCCTGACTTTC. It translates to CASSPPGQGRLGANVLTF. The chain couples TRBV5-1 to TRBJ2-6; 9 bases are shared with TRBD1. CDR3 length equals 18 residues. The V and J ends lost 4 bases and 4 bases, in that order; junction bases with no gene match: 12. The germline gives CDR1 SGHRS, CDR2 YFSETQ. The variable domain in full, completed from reference TRBV5-1 and TRBJ2-6, reads KAGVTQTPRYLIKTRGQQVTLSCSPISGHRSVSWYQQTPGQGLQFLFEYFSETQRNKGNFPGRFSGRQFSNSRSEMNVSTLELGDSALYLCASSPPGQGRLGANVLTFGAGSRLTVL.

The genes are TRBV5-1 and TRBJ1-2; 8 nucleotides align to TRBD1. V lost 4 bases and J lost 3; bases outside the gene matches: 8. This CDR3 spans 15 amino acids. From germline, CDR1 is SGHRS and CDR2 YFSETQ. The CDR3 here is CASSGAGQGYYGYTF. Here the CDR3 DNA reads TGCGCCAGCAGCGGTGCCGGACAGGGATACTATGGCTACACCTTC. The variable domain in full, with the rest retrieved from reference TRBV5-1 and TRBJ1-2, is KAGVTQTPRYLIKTRGQQVTLSCSPISGHRSVSWYQQTPGQGLQFLFEYFSETQRNKGNFPGRFSGRQFSNSRSEMNVSTLELGDSALYLCASSGAGQGYYGYTFGSGTRLTVV.

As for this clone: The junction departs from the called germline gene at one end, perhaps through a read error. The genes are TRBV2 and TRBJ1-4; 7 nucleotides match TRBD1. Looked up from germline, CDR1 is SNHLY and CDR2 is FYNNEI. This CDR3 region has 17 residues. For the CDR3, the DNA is TGTGCCAGCAAGGAGGCCAGGGGGTGGGCAACTAATGAAAAACTGGTTTTT. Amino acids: CASKEARGWATNEKLVF.

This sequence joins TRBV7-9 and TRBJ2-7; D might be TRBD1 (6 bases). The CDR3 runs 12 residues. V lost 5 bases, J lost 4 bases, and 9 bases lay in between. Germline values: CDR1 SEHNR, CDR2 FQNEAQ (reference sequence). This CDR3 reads CASSPTGYEQYF. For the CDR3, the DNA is TGTGCCAGCAGCCCAACAGGGTACGAGCAGTACTTC.